The TCR beta chain described here comes from a study of cytomegalovirus exposure and HLA in healthy donors. Study-level background: An earlier analysis found some 100 million unique TCR beta sequences from about 190 million T cells.

PCR employed 60 Vbeta and 13 Jbeta primers. Clones were read by immunoSEQ multiplex PCR, and TCRdb kept only the in-frame ones, dropping some. In the table there are 150,000 to 200,000 clones, 80% to 85% of which are singletons. Study-wide findings and caveats: Upon later analysis, TCR association rates were observed to vary by HLA locus, being highest for DRB1 and lowest for HLA-C. Reports indicate that TCR beta sequences accurately predicted the HLA-A and HLA-B alleles of most subjects. At a 0.05 false discovery rate, a later analysis found around 15,000 TCR beta sequences to be associated with HLA alleles.

Trimming at V came to 5 bases and at J to 5 bases, leaving 10 bases not matched to a gene. CDR1 and CDR2 from the germline V gene are SGHVS and FNYEAQ. The CDR3 has 15 residues. As regards this clone: The antigen remains undetermined.

This rearrangement joins TRBV7-6 to TRBJ2-7; 9 nucleotides match TRBD2. Sequencing was performed on PBMCs. The source of this sequence is a man aged 25-40 years in good health and CMV-seronegative. In nucleotides, the CDR3 is TGTGCCAGCAGCCTTTTAGCGGGAGCGGGCAACGAGCAGTACTTC. It encodes CASSLLAGAGNEQYF.